These 31 T cell receptor beta chains came from one sample sequenced in a study of blood T cells in healthy people across ages. Primed by a sample-barcoded 5' primer and a J-beta primer mix, a second PCR proceeded for roughly 6 to 12 cycles. Using its own MiXCR run on the 5' RACE reads, TCRdb lists one record per CDR3 protein. The sample holds hundreds of thousands of distinct CDR3 sequences, about 43% seen once. The sequenced sample consisted of blood. These receptors were collected from an elderly man in good health.

This sequence joins TRBV12-3 or TRBV12-4 and TRBJ2-1; D is uncertain. V gave up 3 bases and J gave up 6 bases, with 12 bases separating them. The CDR3 spans 14 residues. CDR3 bases: TGTGCCAGCAGTTTTCAAGGTGGTGGCAATGAGCAGTTCTTC. It specifies CASSFQGGGNEQFF.

V usage is TRBV2 and J usage is TRBJ2-1; possibly TRBD2 for D (5 bases). The J call may not be correct, given that the DNA end is closer to TRBJ2-7. Germline CDR1 is SNHLY and CDR2 is FYNNEI. This CDR3 contains 13 residues. CDR3 DNA sequence: TGTGCCAGCATCAACGAGGGTGGGTACGAGCAGTACTTC. Encoded protein: CASINEGGYEQYF.

About this clonotype itself: A much larger clone sits a single nucleotide away, making a read error possible. The CDR3 is CSAVETLSYNEQFF. The DNA of the CDR3 is TGCAGCGCCGTCGAGACTCTTTCCTACAATGAGCAGTTCTTC. V gene TRBV29-1 combines with J gene TRBJ2-1; D is unclear. The CDR3 is made up of 14 amino acids. Trimming stripped 7 bases from V and 1 base from J, with 14 bases between. CDR1 is SQVTM and CDR2 is ANQGSEA in the germline V gene.

The chain uses TRBV6-2 or TRBV6-3 and TRBJ2-4; D possibly corresponds to TRBD2 (8 bases). CDR1 MNHEY and CDR2 SVGEGT come from the germline V gene. With 6 bases removed from V and 0 bases from J, the gap between germline ends came to 15 bases. CDR3 size: 16 residues. CDR3 DNA: TGTGCCAGCAGACGGGAGGGGGCTCTAGCCAAAAACATTCAGTACTTC. This sequence encodes CASRREGALAKNIQYF.

In this sample, this clonotype turned up a few times. This chain links TRBV7-2 with TRBJ1-4, with a weak D call TRBD1 (5 bases). V lost 3 bases to trimming and J lost 7 bases, with 15 bases between them. This CDR3 has 15 residues. Germline loops: CDR1 SGHTA, CDR2 FQGNSA. The CDR3 region has the DNA TGTGCCAGCAGCTTGGGGCCGGTCGATGGTGAAAAACTGTTTTTT. It yields the protein CASSLGPVDGEKLFF.

The table lists this clonotype with a few counts. The chain recombines TRBV7-2 with TRBJ2-5; TRBD2 matches 8 bases. The CDR3 has 13 residues. Germline CDR1 is SGHTA and CDR2 is FQGNSA. Trimming removed 8 bases from V and 5 bases from J; junction bases left unmatched: 7. The CDR3 nucleotides read TGTGCCAGCGGGTTCGGCGGGAGGGAGACCCAGTACTTC. This gives the protein CASGFGGRETQYF.

This clonotype was counted a few times. The chain has TRBV6-5 and TRBJ2-7; tentative D call: TRBD1 (6 bases). V lost 6 bases and J 2 bases, leaving 20 bases between the germline ends. The V gene's germline CDR1 is MNHEY and CDR2 SVGAGI. This CDR3 is 16 amino acids long. The CDR3 protein is CASRPVTGTKTYEQYF. The DNA of the CDR3 is TGTGCCAGCAGACCCGTTACCGGGACAAAAACCTACGAGCAGTACTTC.

This clonotype was counted only a few times. This may be a read error: a much more frequent sequence differs by one nucleotide. This chain links TRBV29-1 with TRBJ1-1; perhaps TRBD1 as D (5 bases). Germline CDR1 SQVTM, CDR2 ANQGSEA. This CDR3 has 13 amino acids. Deletions cut 5 bases from V and 2 bases from J, with 12 bases between. The CDR3 DNA is TGCAGCGTTATTGCCAGGGCCAACACTGAAGCTTTCTTT. It codes for CSVIARANTEAFF. Full variable domain (rest looked up from reference TRBV29-1 and TRBJ1-1): SAVISQKPSRDICQRGTSLTIQCQVDSQVTMMFWYRQQPGQSLTLIATANQGSEATYESGFVIDKFPISRPNLTFSTLTVSNMSPEDSSIYLCSVIARANTEAFFGQGTRLTVV.

This clonotype was counted many times. The gene calls are TRBV29-1 and TRBJ1-2; TRBD1 matches at 8 bases. Germline V gives CDR1 SQVTM, CDR2 ANQGSEA. This CDR3 has 12 amino acids. V gave up 7 bases and J gave up 2 bases; unmatched junction bases: 3. Here the CDR3 DNA reads TGCAGCGCCCGACAGGGGAACTATGGCTACACCTTC. Its protein product is CSARQGNYGYTF.

The chain links TRBV30 to TRBJ2-5; tentatively, D is TRBD1 (5 bases). The assigned J gene may be wrong: the sequence end matches TRBJ2-7 better. The CDR3 consists of 11 residues. Per the germline V gene, CDR1 is GTSNPN and CDR2 is SVGIG (reference sequence). The CDR3: CAWSRVNEQYF. The CDR3 region has the DNA TGTGCCTGGAGCAGGGTCAACGAGCAGTACTTC.

The V gene is TRBV2, the J gene TRBJ2-5, with a weak D call TRBD1 (6 bases). The V gene lost 6 bases and the J gene lost 2 bases, with 13 bases spanning the gap. Per the germline V gene, CDR1 is SNHLY and CDR2 is FYNNEI. The CDR3 loop spans 14 amino acids. CDR3 sequence: CASRKLQGQETQYF. CDR3 coding DNA: TGTGCCAGCAGGAAGCTACAGGGACAAGAGACCCAGTACTTC.

The chain couples TRBV7-2 to TRBJ2-2; 9 bases align to TRBD1. CDR1 and CDR2 from the germline V gene are SGHTA and FQGNSA. Trimming removed 5 bases from V and 6 bases from J; junction bases left unmatched: 10. This CDR3 region has 16 residues. CDR3 nucleotides: TGTGCCAGCAGCCGGGGGACAGGGCAGAGGGCCGGGGAGCTGTTTTTT. This sequence encodes CASSRGTGQRAGELFF.

Concerning this clonotype itself: With a much larger clone just one base away, this may be a read error. The rearrangement joins TRBV27 to TRBJ2-3; D tentatively fits TRBD1 or TRBD2 (6 bases each). The CDR3 is made up of 15 amino acids. CDR1 is MNHEY and CDR2 is SMNVEV in the germline V gene (reference sequence). The CDR3 nucleotides are TGTACCAGCAGTTTGTGGAGGGGGGCGGTAGATACGCAGTATTTT. Its translation is CTSSLWRGAVDTQYF.

This clonotype showed up just a few times. The J gene is TRBJ2-5, the V gene TRBV20-1, with 7 nucleotides matching TRBD1. There are 13 residues in the CDR3. V gave up 8 bases and J gave up 3 bases; unmatched junction bases: 9. Per the germline V gene, CDR1 is DFQATT and CDR2 is SNEGSKA (reference sequence). The CDR3 spells CSYRDSQKETQYF. CDR3 nucleotide sequence: TGCAGTTACCGGGACAGTCAAAAAGAGACCCAGTACTTC.

This chain links TRBV2 with TRBJ2-5, with D possibly matching TRBD1 (6 bases). V shed 6 bases and J shed 9 bases, with 20 bases lying between them. The CDR3 extends over 14 amino acids. The V gene's germline CDR1 is SNHLY and CDR2 FYNNEI. The chain's CDR3 is CASSNQGPEGSQYF. CDR3 nucleotides: TGTGCCAGCAGCAACCAGGGGCCCGAGGGGTCCCAGTACTTC.

Many counts were recorded for this clonotype. The chain recombines TRBV7-2 with TRBJ2-1, with TRBD2 matching 10 bases. The CDR3 has 18 residues. Unmatched junction bases numbered 8, after V lost 1 base and J lost 2 bases. In germline, CDR1 is SGHTA, CDR2 FQGNSA. CDR3 sequence (DNA): TGTGCCAGCAGCTTAGACTCTAGCGGGAGTCTAGCCTACAATGAGCAGTTCTTC. Encoded protein: CASSLDSSGSLAYNEQFF.

This clonotype was observed a few times. This rearrangement joins TRBV29-1 to TRBJ1-1; D is unresolved. The CDR3 consists of 13 residues. Germline V gene sequence: CDR1 SQVTM, CDR2 ANQGSEA. V shed 3 bases and J shed 4 bases, with 12 bases lying between them. The CDR3 DNA follows: TGCAGCGTTGATGGTCAGAAATCCACTGAAGCTTTCTTT. Translated, it gives CSVDGQKSTEAFF.

Note on this clonotype: A much more abundant neighbour one base away suggests this may be a read error. This chain joins TRBV29-1 and TRBJ2-5, with 9 bases aligning to TRBD1. This CDR3 spans 14 amino acids. Germline CDR1 SQVTM, CDR2 ANQGSEA. Losses at the gene ends were 7 bases for V and 11 bases for J; bases not matched to a gene: 17. The CDR3 nucleotides are TGCAGCGGGATCGGGACAGGGAGGCACAATGAGCAGTACTTC. Protein: CSGIGTGRHNEQYF.

This clonotype was recorded a few times. This chain connects TRBV5-1 to TRBJ2-5; 8 bases are shared with TRBD1. The J call may not be correct, given that the DNA end is closer to TRBJ2-7. This CDR3 spans 15 amino acids. Germline V gives CDR1 SGHRS, CDR2 YFSETQ. The CDR3 region has the DNA TGCGCCAGCAGCCAGGGACAGGCCTCCGTCTACGAGCAGTACTTC. Its translation: CASSQGQASVYEQYF.

This clonotype was seen only a few times. The CDR3 DNA reads as TGCGCCAGCAGCTTCACCGGGACTAGCGTGAATGAGCAGTACTTC. Encoded protein: CASSFTGTSVNEQYF. This rearrangement joins TRBV4-3 to TRBJ2-7, with 10 nucleotides matching TRBD2. Germline assignment: CDR1 LGHNA and CDR2 YSLEER. The CDR3 loop spans 15 amino acids. Trimming at V came to 5 bases and at J to 7 bases, leaving 11 bases not matched to a gene.

This chain links TRBV7-2 with TRBJ2-1; D perhaps matches TRBD2 (5 bases). The tail of the sequence fits TRBJ2-7 better, so the J call may be wrong. Germline V lookup: CDR1 SGHTA, CDR2 FQGNSA. The CDR3 consists of 16 residues. The CDR3 reads CASSTRGNAADNEQYF. The CDR3 DNA sequence: TGTGCCAGCAGCACTAGAGGGAATGCGGCTGACAATGAGCAGTACTTC.

The chain combines TRBV6-2 or TRBV6-3 with TRBJ2-5; D remains ambiguous. V was clipped by 5 bases and J by 4 bases, with 11 bases between them. The CDR3 spans 13 residues. CDR1 and CDR2 (germline): MNHEY, SVGEGT. CDR3 in DNA: TGTGCCAGCAGTGTCCTTAGATCAGAGACCCAGTACTTC. This codes for CASSVLRSETQYF.

This clonotype has just a few counts. V gene TRBV2 combines with J gene TRBJ2-4; 7 bases match TRBD1. The end of the DNA is better explained by TRBJ2-7, so the J call may be wrong. In germline, CDR1 is SNHLY, CDR2 FYNNEI. This CDR3 has 15 amino acids. CDR3 residues: CASSVTRQGPYEQYF. CDR3 DNA: TGTGCCAGCAGCGTAACCCGACAGGGCCCCTACGAGCAGTACTTC.

The chain has TRBV12-3 or TRBV12-4 and TRBJ2-5; D remains ambiguous. Trimming took off 2 bases at V and 2 bases at J, with 18 bases between the two ends. The CDR3 loop spans 17 amino acids. The CDR3 DNA is TGTGCCAGCAGTTTATCTGCCCCAGCCCGTAGACAAGAGACCCAGTACTTC. Translation gives CASSLSAPARRQETQYF.

As for this clonotype: This clone may be a read error of a much larger clone one base away. This chain uses TRBV4-1 with TRBJ2-5; D gene unclear. Trimming stripped 1 base from V and 11 bases from J, with 11 bases between. This CDR3 spans 12 amino acids. Germline V lookup: CDR1 MGHRA, CDR2 YSYEKL. The CDR3 here is CASSQVGNEQYF. As DNA, the CDR3 is TGCGCCAGCAGCCAAGTGGGCAATGAGCAGTACTTC.

This clonotype was observed a handful of times. The chain links TRBV20-1 to TRBJ2-1; D remains unclear. The CDR3 loop spans 13 amino acids. V was clipped by 3 bases and J by 3 bases, with 9 bases between them. In germline, CDR1 is DFQATT, CDR2 SNEGSKA (reference sequence). The CDR3 region has the DNA TGCAGTGCTAGTTTGGGGAACTACAATGAGCAGTTCTTC. This sequence encodes CSASLGNYNEQFF.

The chain is built from TRBV20-1 and TRBJ2-3, with D perhaps matching TRBD1 or TRBD2 (6 bases each). The CDR3 has 12 residues. Trimming pared 5 bases from V and 6 bases from J, leaving 12 bases between. Germline V lookup: CDR1 DFQATT, CDR2 SNEGSKA (reference sequence). CDR3 amino acids: CSAPGAGDTQYF. CDR3 nucleotide sequence: TGCAGTGCTCCGGGGGCAGGGGATACGCAGTATTTT.

There are a few counts of this clonotype. The V call is TRBV29-1, the J call TRBJ2-1, with 11 bases matching TRBD1. CDR3 length: 14 residues. J was trimmed by 8 bases and V by 4 bases; bases with no gene match: 7. Germline V gene data show CDR1 as SQVTM and CDR2 as ANQGSEA. CDR3 sequence reads: CSVGSGTGGYEQFF. The CDR3, as DNA: TGCAGCGTTGGATCAGGGACAGGGGGTTATGAGCAGTTCTTC.

The rearrangement joins TRBV20-1 to TRBJ2-7, with D perhaps being TRBD1 or TRBD2 (5 bases each). CDR1 and CDR2 (germline): DFQATT, SNEGSKA (reference sequence). V was shortened by 5 bases and J by 2 bases, with 13 bases between the two germline ends. This CDR3 spans 13 amino acids. CDR3 sequence reads: CSADSDSTYEQYF. CDR3 DNA sequence: TGCAGTGCTGATAGCGACAGTACCTACGAGCAGTACTTC.

This chain uses TRBV5-5 with TRBJ1-1, with TRBD1 matching over 7 bases. Looked up from germline, CDR1 is SGHKS and CDR2 is YYEKEE (reference sequence). J gave up 4 bases and V 2 bases, and 11 bases lay outside the gene matches. This CDR3 spans 16 amino acids. The CDR3 DNA is TGTGCCAGCAGCTTATATGAGACAGGGTGGGGCACTGAAGCTTTCTTT. Translation: CASSLYETGWGTEAFF.

This clonotype was found a few times. This chain joins TRBV6-1 and TRBJ2-7, with TRBD1 identical over 12 bases. The CDR3 spans 17 residues. Germline CDR1 and CDR2: MNHNS and SASEGT. V gave up 7 bases and J gave up 2 bases; unmatched junction bases: 12. DNA of the CDR3: TGTGCCAGCACCCCCTCCGGGACAGGGGGCTTAACCTACGAGCAGTACTTC. Protein product: CASTPSGTGGLTYEQYF.